Presented here are 3 T cell receptor beta chains from one specimen sequenced in a study of blood T cell repertoires in COVID-19 (dated by TCRdb to between 2020 and 2021). The library was produced with the immunoSEQ multiplex PCR assay. In its TCRdb copy, this immuneACCESS table keeps in-frame sequences only and misses some clones. Where compared with another copy, unresolved V genes explain less than half of these, and the others have no known cause. This sample lists some 200,000 clones; less than 90% were detected once. The ten largest clones take up 0.7% to 0.85% of the sample. Specimen: peripheral blood. All receptors derive from a woman aged 65 to 85 with acute or convalescent COVID-19.

The J gene is TRBJ1-4, the V gene TRBV10-2; TRBD1 matches at 7 bases. Trimming removed 7 bases from V and 7 bases from J; junction bases left unmatched: 9. The germline gives CDR1 WSHSY, CDR2 SAAADI. The CDR3 is 14 residues long. CDR3 in DNA: TGCGCCAGCAAGAGAGGGGGCGCGAGTGAAAAACTGTTTTTT. Protein: CASKRGGASEKLFF.

This chain links TRBV5-1 with TRBJ2-2, with D perhaps matching TRBD2 (5 bases). Germline V gene sequence: CDR1 SGHRS, CDR2 YFSETQ. CDR3 length: 14 residues. V was clipped by 4 bases and J by 6 bases, with 13 bases between them. Written as DNA, the CDR3 is TGCGCCAGCAGCACTCTAGCACAGCCCGGGGAGCTGTTTTTT. Residues: CASSTLAQPGELFF.

This clone has only a few counts. V usage is TRBV4-3 and J usage is TRBJ2-3; no firm D call. Germline V gene data show CDR1 as LGHNA and CDR2 as YSLEER. The CDR3 length is 15 residues. Trimming left V 0 bases short and J 4 bases short, with 11 bases between. CDR3: CASSQEEELPDTQYF. In DNA form, the CDR3 reads TGCGCCAGCAGCCAAGAAGAGGAATTGCCAGATACGCAGTATTTT.